This is a list of T cell receptor beta chains from one sample in a study of cytomegalovirus exposure and HLA in healthy donors. The protocol was immunoSEQ multiplex PCR, while the TCRdb copy is restricted to in-frame clones and leaves out a portion. The data show about 200,000 clones, about four fifths seen once. The sequenced sample was PBMCs. The receptors were gathered from a woman aged 50 to 65 in good health and CMV-seronegative. The CDR3 runs from the conserved cysteine through the conserved F or W.

V gene | CDR3 protein
TRBV11-3 | CASSYSVGTLGEQFF
TRBV27 | CASSLSGADTSYEQYF
TRBV7-2 | CASSSAGGRETQYF
TRBV7-8 | CASSLGDRTYEQYF
TRBV18 | CASSHTGYYNEQFF
TRBV27 | CASSLARLAGVVNEQFF
TRBV5-4 | CASSTGTSGRARETQYF
TRBV23-1 | CASSHLWTGNTEAFF
TRBV4-2 | CASSPLAGLTDTQYF
TRBV7-9 | CASSLSAGVNEKLFF
TRBV2 | CASSEIPGQKAFF
TRBV7-9 | CASSQTGIYEQYF
TRBV6-6 | CASSYGRVETQYF
TRBV5-1 | CASSSGLFQETQYF
TRBV7-9 | CASSLGSQGVSNYGYTF
TRBV5-1 | CASSLVVAGDARETQYF
TRBV2 | CASSLGAYGYTF